This T cell receptor (beta chain) was retrieved from a study of shared clonotypes between healthy human individuals. Study summary: Donor ages ranged 18 to 49 years: a couple of women, a few men.

Concerning this clone itself: Its antigen is undetermined.

Naive CD8 cells, CD45RO-negative and positively selected for CCR7, excluded terminally differentiated effector memory CD45RA+ cells. Produced via immunoSEQ multiplex PCR; TCRdb's table is partial and in-frame only. The profile shows around 1.9 million clones, roughly 91% of them singletons. CDR1 is SGHVS, CDR2 FNYEAQ, per germline. The CDR3 is made up of 15 amino acids. V lost 3 bases and J lost 2; bases outside the gene matches: 3. The study, taken as a whole, reports: Estimated richness values were generally larger in naive subsets than in memory subsets. Apart from blood, nothing was sampled; tissue repertoires likely differ. Limitation of the genetic and exposure-history diversity represented came from the few donors.

The sample taken for sequencing was naive CD8+ T cells from PBMCs. The clonotype originates from a man in his late teens or twenties in good health. Some clones in this sample may be carry-over from other donors' samples. The chain recombines TRBV7-6 with TRBJ2-2; 7 bases are shared with TRBD2. The DNA for the CDR3 is TGTGCCAGCAGCTTGGGCGGGAGAAACACCGGGGAGCTGTTTTTT. Translated, it gives CASSLGGRNTGELFF.